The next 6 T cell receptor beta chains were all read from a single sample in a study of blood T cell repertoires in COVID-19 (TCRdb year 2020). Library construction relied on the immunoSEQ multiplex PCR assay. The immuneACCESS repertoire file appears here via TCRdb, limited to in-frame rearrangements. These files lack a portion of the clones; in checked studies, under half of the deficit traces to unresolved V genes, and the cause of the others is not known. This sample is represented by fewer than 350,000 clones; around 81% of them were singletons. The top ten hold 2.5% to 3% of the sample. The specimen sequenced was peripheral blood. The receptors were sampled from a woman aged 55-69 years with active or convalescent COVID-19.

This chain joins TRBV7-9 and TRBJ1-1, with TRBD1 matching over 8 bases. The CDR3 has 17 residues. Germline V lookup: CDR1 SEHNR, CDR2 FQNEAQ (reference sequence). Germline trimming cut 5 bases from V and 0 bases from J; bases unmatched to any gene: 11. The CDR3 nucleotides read TGTGCCAGCAGCCAGAGACAGGGGAGGTTCATGAACACTGAAGCTTTCTTT. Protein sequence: CASSQRQGRFMNTEAFF.

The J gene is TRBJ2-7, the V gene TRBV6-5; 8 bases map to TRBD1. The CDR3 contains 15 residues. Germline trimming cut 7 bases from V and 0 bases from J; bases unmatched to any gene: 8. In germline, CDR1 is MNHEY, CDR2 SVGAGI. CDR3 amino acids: CASTSTGEISYEQYF. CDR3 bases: TGTGCCAGCACCTCGACAGGGGAAATCTCCTACGAGCAGTACTTC.

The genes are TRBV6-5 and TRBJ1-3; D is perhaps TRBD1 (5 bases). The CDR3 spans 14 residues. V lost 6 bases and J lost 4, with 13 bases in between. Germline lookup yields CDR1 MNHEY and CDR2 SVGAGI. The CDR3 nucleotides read TGTGCCAGCAGCTCCCTCTACAGGGGAAACACCATATATTTT. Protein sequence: CASSSLYRGNTIYF.

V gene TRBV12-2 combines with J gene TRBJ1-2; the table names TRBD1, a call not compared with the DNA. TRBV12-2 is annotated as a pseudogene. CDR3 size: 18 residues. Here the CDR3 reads CASRLARDRPSTPYGYTF. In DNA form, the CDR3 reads TGTGCAAGTCGCTTAGCGCGGGACAGGCCCTCCACCCCCTATGGCTACACCTTC.

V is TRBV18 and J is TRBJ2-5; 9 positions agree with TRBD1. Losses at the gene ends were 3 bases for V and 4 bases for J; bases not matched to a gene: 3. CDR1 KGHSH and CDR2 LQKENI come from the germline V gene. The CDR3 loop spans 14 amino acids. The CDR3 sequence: CASSPGTGIETQYF. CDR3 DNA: TGTGCCAGCTCACCCGGGACAGGGATAGAGACCCAGTACTTC. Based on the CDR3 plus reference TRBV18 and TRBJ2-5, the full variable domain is NAGVMQNPRHLVRRRGQEARLRCSPMKGHSHVYWYRQLPEEGLKFMVYLQKENIIDESGMPKERFSAEFPKEGPSILRIQQVVRGDSAAYFCASSPGTGIETQYFGPGTRLLVL.

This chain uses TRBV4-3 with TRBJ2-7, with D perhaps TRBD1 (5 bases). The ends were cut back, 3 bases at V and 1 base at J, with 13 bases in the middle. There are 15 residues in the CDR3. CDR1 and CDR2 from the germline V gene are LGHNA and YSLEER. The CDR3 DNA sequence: TGCGCCAGCAGCCAGAGGTGGGGCCTGTCCTACGAGCAGTACTTC. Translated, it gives CASSQRWGLSYEQYF.